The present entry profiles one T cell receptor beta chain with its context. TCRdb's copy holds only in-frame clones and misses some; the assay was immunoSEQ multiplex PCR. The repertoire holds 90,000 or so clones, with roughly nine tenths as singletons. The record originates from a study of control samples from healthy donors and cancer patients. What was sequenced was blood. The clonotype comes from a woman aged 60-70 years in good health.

For the CDR3, the DNA is TGTGCCAGTAGTATGGTCCGCAAATTTCGGCTCAATCAGCCCCAGCATTTT. This encodes CASSMVRKFRLNQPQHF. The J gene is TRBJ1-5, the V gene TRBV19; D is ambiguous. V was shortened by 3 bases and J by 3 bases, with 18 bases between the two germline ends. CDR1 LNHDA and CDR2 SQIVND come from the germline V gene (reference sequence). The CDR3 is made up of 17 amino acids.